This TCR beta chain was sequenced during a study of blood T cell repertoires in COVID-19. Overall study: Acute and convalescent COVID-19 specimens originated in the United States, Italy and Spain. From T cells, B-cell-depleted T cells, or PBMCs came the material, which was cDNA or gDNA.

Clones were read by immunoSEQ multiplex PCR, and TCRdb kept only the in-frame ones, dropping some. This repertoire shows approximately 150,000 clones, about 88% found once; its top ten account for roughly 5.4%. Germline V lookup: CDR1 SNHLY, CDR2 FYNNEI. V shed 11 bases and J 6 bases; nucleotides not matched to a gene: 9. This CDR3 spans 13 amino acids. The receptor was isolated from a woman aged 45-65 years with COVID-19, enrolled during active disease. The chain combines TRBV2 with TRBJ1-4, with 7 bases that match TRBD1. The sample comprised peripheral blood. As DNA, the CDR3 is TGTGCCTGGGCCGGGACAGCTTATGAAAAACTGTTTTTT. This codes for CAWAGTAYEKLFF.